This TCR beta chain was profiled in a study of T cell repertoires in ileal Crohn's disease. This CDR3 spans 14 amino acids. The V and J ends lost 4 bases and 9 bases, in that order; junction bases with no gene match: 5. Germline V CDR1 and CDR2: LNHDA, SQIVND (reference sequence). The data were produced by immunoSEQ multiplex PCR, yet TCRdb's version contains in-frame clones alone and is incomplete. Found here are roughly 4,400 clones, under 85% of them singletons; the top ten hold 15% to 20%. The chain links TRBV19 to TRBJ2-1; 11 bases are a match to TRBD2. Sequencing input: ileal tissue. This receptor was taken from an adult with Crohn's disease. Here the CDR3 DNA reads TGTGCCAGTAGTAGGGGACTAGCGGAGACTGAGCAGTTCTTC. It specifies CASSRGLAETEQFF.